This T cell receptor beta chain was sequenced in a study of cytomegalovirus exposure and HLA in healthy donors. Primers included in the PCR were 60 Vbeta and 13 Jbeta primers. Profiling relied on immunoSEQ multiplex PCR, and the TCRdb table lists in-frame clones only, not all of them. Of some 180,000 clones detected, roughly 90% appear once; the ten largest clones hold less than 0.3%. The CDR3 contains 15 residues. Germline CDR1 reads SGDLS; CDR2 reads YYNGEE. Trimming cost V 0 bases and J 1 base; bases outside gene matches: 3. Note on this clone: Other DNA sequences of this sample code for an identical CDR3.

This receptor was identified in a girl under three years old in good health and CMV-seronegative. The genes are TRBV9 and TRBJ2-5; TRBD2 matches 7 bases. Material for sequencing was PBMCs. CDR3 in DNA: TGTGCCAGCAGCGTAGGCCTAGCGGCCCAAGAGACCCAGTACTTC. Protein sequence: CASSVGLAAQETQYF.